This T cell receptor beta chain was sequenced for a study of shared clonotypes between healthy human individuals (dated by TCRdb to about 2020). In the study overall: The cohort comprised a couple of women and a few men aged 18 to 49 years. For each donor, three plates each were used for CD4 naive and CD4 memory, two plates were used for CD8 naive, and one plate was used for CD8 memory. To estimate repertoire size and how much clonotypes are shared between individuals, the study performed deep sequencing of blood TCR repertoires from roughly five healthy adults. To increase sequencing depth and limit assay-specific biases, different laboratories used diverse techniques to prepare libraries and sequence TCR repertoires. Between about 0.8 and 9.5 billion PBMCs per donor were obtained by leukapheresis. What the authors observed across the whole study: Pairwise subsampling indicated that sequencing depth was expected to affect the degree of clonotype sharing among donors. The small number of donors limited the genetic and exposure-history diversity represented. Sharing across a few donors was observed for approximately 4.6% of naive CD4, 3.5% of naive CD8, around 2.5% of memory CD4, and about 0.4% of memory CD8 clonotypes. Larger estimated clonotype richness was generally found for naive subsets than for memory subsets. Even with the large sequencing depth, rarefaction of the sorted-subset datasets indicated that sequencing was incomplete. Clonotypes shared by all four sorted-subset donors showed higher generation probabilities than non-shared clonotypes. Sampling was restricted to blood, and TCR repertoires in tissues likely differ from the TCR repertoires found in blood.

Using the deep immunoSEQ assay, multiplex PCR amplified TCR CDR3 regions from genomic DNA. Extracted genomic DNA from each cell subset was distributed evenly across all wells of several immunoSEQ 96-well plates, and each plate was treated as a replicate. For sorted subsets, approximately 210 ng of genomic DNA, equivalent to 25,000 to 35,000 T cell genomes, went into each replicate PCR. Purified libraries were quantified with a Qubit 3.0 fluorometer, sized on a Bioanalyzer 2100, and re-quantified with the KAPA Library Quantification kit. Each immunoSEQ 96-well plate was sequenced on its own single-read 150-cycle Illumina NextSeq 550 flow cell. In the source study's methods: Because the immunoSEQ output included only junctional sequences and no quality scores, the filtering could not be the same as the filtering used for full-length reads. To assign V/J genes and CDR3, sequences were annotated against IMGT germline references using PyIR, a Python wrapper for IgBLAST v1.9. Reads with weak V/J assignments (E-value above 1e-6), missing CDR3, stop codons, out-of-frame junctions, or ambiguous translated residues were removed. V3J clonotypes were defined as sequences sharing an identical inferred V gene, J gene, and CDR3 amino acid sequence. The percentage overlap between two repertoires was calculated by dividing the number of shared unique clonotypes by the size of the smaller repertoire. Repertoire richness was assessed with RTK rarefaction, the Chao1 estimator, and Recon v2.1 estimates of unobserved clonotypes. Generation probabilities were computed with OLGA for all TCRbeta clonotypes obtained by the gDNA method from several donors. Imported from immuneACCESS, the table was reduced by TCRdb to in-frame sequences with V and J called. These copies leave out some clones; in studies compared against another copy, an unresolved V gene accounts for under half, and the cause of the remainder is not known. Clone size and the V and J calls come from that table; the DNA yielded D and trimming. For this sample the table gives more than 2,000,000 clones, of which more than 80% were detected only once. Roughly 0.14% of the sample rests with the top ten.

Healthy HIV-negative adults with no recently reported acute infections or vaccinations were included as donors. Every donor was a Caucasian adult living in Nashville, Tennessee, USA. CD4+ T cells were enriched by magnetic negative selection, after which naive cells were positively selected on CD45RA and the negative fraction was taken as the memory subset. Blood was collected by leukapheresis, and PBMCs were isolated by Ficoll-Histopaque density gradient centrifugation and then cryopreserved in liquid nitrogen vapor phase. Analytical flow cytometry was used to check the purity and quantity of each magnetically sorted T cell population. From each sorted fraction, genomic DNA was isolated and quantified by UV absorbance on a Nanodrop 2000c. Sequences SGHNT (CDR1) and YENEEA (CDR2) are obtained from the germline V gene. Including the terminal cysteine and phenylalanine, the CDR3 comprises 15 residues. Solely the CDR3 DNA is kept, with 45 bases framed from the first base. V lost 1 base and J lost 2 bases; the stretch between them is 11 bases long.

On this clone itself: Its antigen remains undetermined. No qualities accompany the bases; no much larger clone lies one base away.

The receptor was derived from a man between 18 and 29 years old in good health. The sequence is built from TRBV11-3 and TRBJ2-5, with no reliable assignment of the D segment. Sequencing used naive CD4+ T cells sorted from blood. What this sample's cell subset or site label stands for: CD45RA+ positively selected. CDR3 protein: CASSLGRVEQETQYF. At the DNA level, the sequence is TGTGCCAGCAGCTTAGGTCGGGTTGAACAAGAGACCCAGTACTTC.